The 11 T cell receptor beta chains below were found in one sample sequenced in a study of shared clonotypes between healthy human individuals. The data were produced by immunoSEQ multiplex PCR, yet TCRdb's version contains in-frame clones alone and is incomplete. The profile shows approximately 530,000 clones, 96% of them singletons. Input material: naive CD4+ T cells sorted from blood. Noted subset: CD45RA+ positively selected. The receptors were gathered from a woman aged 25 to 39 in good health.

The genes are TRBV19 and TRBJ1-5; D not resolved. V was cut by 3 bases and J by 3 bases, with 9 bases left in between. The CDR3 has 14 residues. Germline loops: CDR1 LNHDA, CDR2 SQIVND (reference sequence). CDR3 sequence: CASSMGRLNQPQHF. DNA for the CDR3: TGTGCCAGTAGTATGGGTAGACTCAATCAGCCCCAGCATTTT.

This rearrangement joins TRBV7-9 to TRBJ1-1; D is uncertain. The CDR3 sequence is 13 residues long. Germline V gives CDR1 SEHNR, CDR2 FQNEAQ (reference sequence). Trimming took off 1 base at V and 8 bases at J, with 11 bases between the two ends. CDR3 protein: CASSLDLGGEAFF. For the CDR3, the DNA is TGTGCCAGCAGCTTAGATTTGGGAGGGGAAGCTTTCTTT.

The chain links TRBV18 to TRBJ1-1, with D unclear. The CDR3 is made up of 15 amino acids. The germline V and J ends were trimmed by 6 bases and 3 bases, with 17 bases remaining between them. Germline V gene data show CDR1 as KGHSH and CDR2 as LQKENI. The CDR3 DNA sequence: TGTGCCAGCTCGCCTAGAAAGATTAAGGACACTGAAGCTTTCTTT. This codes for CASSPRKIKDTEAFF.

The chain links TRBV5-4 to TRBJ2-5; D is ambiguous. Germline loops: CDR1 SGHNT, CDR2 YYREEE (reference sequence). Trimming cost V 7 bases and J 2 bases, with 18 bases left between them. CDR3 size: 15 residues. CDR3 protein: CASGPQNLGQETQYF. The CDR3, as DNA: TGTGCCAGCGGGCCCCAAAACTTGGGACAAGAGACCCAGTACTTC.

J is TRBJ2-1 and V is TRBV30, with D tentatively TRBD1 (6 bases). The V and J ends lost 1 base and 2 bases respectively, with 18 bases between them. CDR1 is GTSNPN and CDR2 is SVGIG in the germline V gene (reference sequence). The CDR3 is made up of 17 amino acids. The CDR3 is CAWSAVSGAPPYNEQFF. In DNA form, the CDR3 reads TGTGCCTGGAGTGCGGTATCAGGGGCGCCCCCCTACAATGAGCAGTTCTTC.

V and J are TRBV28 and TRBJ1-1; possibly TRBD1 for D (5 bases). The CDR3 loop spans 15 amino acids. The V end was cut by 3 bases, the J end by 1 base, with 12 bases between. Germline CDR1 is MDHEN and CDR2 is SYDVKM. The CDR3 bases are TGTGCCAGCAGTTTCCAAAGGGGCAGGAACACTGAAGCTTTCTTT. Amino acids: CASSFQRGRNTEAFF.

The chain links TRBV10-1 to TRBJ2-1; 12 positions match TRBD2. The CDR3 contains 16 residues. Trimming at V came to 5 bases and at J to 4 bases, leaving 6 bases not matched to a gene. Germline CDR1 reads WNHNN; CDR2 reads SYGVQD (reference sequence). This CDR3 reads CASSTRTSGAYNEQFF. In nucleotides, the CDR3 is TGCGCCAGCAGTACGAGGACTAGCGGGGCTTACAATGAGCAGTTCTTC.

The J gene is TRBJ2-1, the V gene TRBV28; 8 positions match TRBD2. CDR1 is MDHEN and CDR2 is SYDVKM in the germline V gene. The CDR3 contains 15 residues. The ends lost 10 bases at V and 3 bases at J; junction bases unmatched: 11. CDR3 protein: CATSRGGFNYNEQFF. The CDR3 DNA follows: TGTGCCACCTCCCGGGGGGGATTCAACTACAATGAGCAGTTCTTC.

CDR3 residues: CASSSLAVTRSGLATDTQYF. For the CDR3, the DNA is TGTGCCAGCAGTTCCCTTGCGGTAACAAGATCGGGACTCGCAACAGATACGCAGTATTTT. The chain carries TRBV28 and TRBJ2-3, with a weak D call TRBD2 (6 bases). The length of the CDR3 is 20 residues. Trimming removed 4 bases from V and 3 bases from J, with 29 bases in between. The V gene's germline CDR1 is MDHEN and CDR2 SYDVKM.

The V and J genes are TRBV10-3 and TRBJ2-3; 8 nucleotides align to TRBD2. The CDR3 spans 15 residues. The V segment lost 6 bases and the J segment 4 bases; nucleotides outside the gene matches: 9. Germline V gene lookup returns CDR1 ENHRY and CDR2 SYGVKD. This CDR3 reads CAISTGTSISDTQYF. The DNA of the CDR3 is TGTGCCATCAGCACCGGGACTAGTATATCAGATACGCAGTATTTT.

V is TRBV28 and J is TRBJ1-6, with a tentative D call TRBD1 (6 bases). CDR3 length: 16 amino acids. Germline V gene data show CDR1 as MDHEN and CDR2 as SYDVKM. V lost 5 bases and J lost 1, with 12 bases in between. The CDR3: CASSIPTGSYNSPLHF. DNA for the CDR3: TGTGCCAGCAGTATCCCAACAGGGTCCTATAATTCACCCCTCCACTTT.